This TCR beta chain is drawn from a study of blood T cell repertoires in COVID-19. At the level of the study: Italy, Spain and the United States were the sources of the convalescent and acute COVID-19 samples. T cells, B-cell-depleted T cells, or PBMCs provided the cDNA or gDNA that served as material.

Original processing notes: The assay estimated nucleated cells by amplifying reference gene primers. The assay was immunoSEQ multiplex PCR, and TCRdb's table has in-frame clones only and misses some. The DNA was the basis for D and trimming; V, J and clone size are from that table. The sample records about 70,000 clones, about 76% being singletons. CDR1 is LGHNA and CDR2 is YSLEER in the germline V gene. CDR3 length: 16 residues. The V segment lost 0 bases and the J segment 4 bases; nucleotides outside the gene matches: 0. The V and J genes are TRBV4-3 and TRBJ1-6, with 10 bases fitting TRBD1. The sequenced material came from peripheral blood. This TCR came from a woman older than 75 with active or convalescent COVID-19. The CDR3 region has the DNA TGCGCCAGCAGCCAAGAGGACAGGGGGTATAATTCACCCCTCCACTTT. Translating it yields CASSQEDRGYNSPLHF.